The 10 T cell receptor beta chains reported below all come from one sample, sequenced in a study of blood T cell repertoires in COVID-19. TCRdb's copy holds only in-frame clones and misses some; the assay was immunoSEQ multiplex PCR. The sample contains 200,000 or so clones, over 70% of which appear only once. Specimen: peripheral blood. These receptors came from a woman in her 70s with acute or convalescent COVID-19.

This clone came up a few times. The chain carries TRBV5-1 and TRBJ2-7; 9 bases match TRBD2. This CDR3 has 14 amino acids. Germline V gene data show CDR1 as SGHRS and CDR2 as YFSETQ. After removal of 4 bases from V and 2 bases from J, the junction contained 4 bases not matched to a gene. This CDR3 reads CASSLLAGTYEQYF. CDR3 sequence (DNA): TGCGCCAGCAGCCTCCTAGCGGGGACCTACGAGCAGTACTTC.

V is TRBV28 and J is TRBJ1-5; D unresolved. Germline CDR1 is MDHEN and CDR2 is SYDVKM. This CDR3 has 16 residues. Trimming left V 3 bases short and J 3 bases short, with 15 bases between. The CDR3 DNA is TGTGCCAGCAGTTTGTCTATGGGCAGCTACAATCAGCCCCAGCATTTT. Amino acid sequence: CASSLSMGSYNQPQHF.

The rearrangement links TRBV6-5 to TRBJ1-6; D is unclear. The CDR3 has 13 amino acids. Germline V gives CDR1 MNHEY, CDR2 SVGAGI. V lost 2 bases to trimming and J lost 7 bases, with 6 bases between them. In nucleotides, the CDR3 is TGTGCCAGCAGTTACAAGCCAAATTCACCCCTCCACTTT. Protein product: CASSYKPNSPLHF.

V is TRBV3-1 (or the pseudogene TRBV3-2) and J is TRBJ1-5; 7 bases are a match to TRBD1. The CDR3 has 18 amino acids. CDR1 and CDR2 (germline): LGHDT, YNNKEL (reference sequence). Germline trimming cut 1 base from V and 1 base from J; bases unmatched to any gene: 10. CDR3 amino acids: CASSQGHPTGRSNQPQHF. CDR3 sequence (DNA): TGTGCCAGCAGCCAAGGCCATCCGACAGGGCGGAGCAATCAGCCCCAGCATTTT.

J is TRBJ2-7 and V is TRBV5-1; TRBD2 matches at 14 bases. Germline CDR1 reads SGHRS; CDR2 reads YFSETQ. CDR3 length equals 15 residues. Trimming removed 2 bases from V and 6 bases from J; junction bases left unmatched: 4. The CDR3 DNA sequence: TGCGCCAGCAGCTTCGGACTAGCGGGAGGTTCCGAGCAGTACTTC. As protein: CASSFGLAGGSEQYF.

V and J are TRBV19 and TRBJ2-7, with 9 bases aligning to TRBD2. V lost 1 base, J lost 3 bases, and 4 bases stayed unmatched. The CDR3 length is 15 residues. CDR1 and CDR2 (germline): LNHDA, SQIVND (reference sequence). The CDR3 reads CASSIGASGDYEQYF. In DNA form, the CDR3 reads TGTGCCAGTAGTATAGGGGCTAGCGGGGACTACGAGCAGTACTTC.

The chain has TRBV5-4 and TRBJ2-2; 7 bases align to TRBD2. V was clipped by 0 bases and J by 1 base; unmatched bases: 6. CDR3 length: 17 residues. CDR1 and CDR2 from the germline V gene are SGHNT and YYREEE (reference sequence). CDR3 DNA: TGTGCCAGCAGCTTGGCCTCGGCTAGCGGGAACACCGGGGAGCTGTTTTTT. It specifies CASSLASASGNTGELFF.

This clone was seen at least ten times. The chain combines TRBV2 with TRBJ2-2; a weak D match, TRBD2 (8 bases). The V end lost 6 bases, the J end lost 6 bases, and 23 bases lay between the germline ends. The CDR3 has 17 amino acids. Germline V CDR1 and CDR2: SNHLY, FYNNEI. DNA for the CDR3: TGTGCCAGCAGAGGGGGCTATGGCGGGAGGAGGGCCGGGGAGCTGTTTTTT. This codes for CASRGGYGGRRAGELFF.

This chain links TRBV5-4 with TRBJ2-2; weak D call: TRBD1 (6 bases). Germline lookup yields CDR1 SGHNT and CDR2 YYREEE (reference sequence). The CDR3 covers 18 residues. V was shortened by 4 bases and J by 3 bases, with 22 bases between the two germline ends. The CDR3 loop is CASSPTVWGPLDTGELFF. The CDR3 DNA is TGTGCCAGCAGCCCGACGGTATGGGGGCCGCTGGACACCGGGGAGCTGTTTTTT. Filled out from reference TRBV5-4 and TRBJ2-2, the complete variable domain reads ETGVTQSPTHLIKTRGQQVTLRCSSQSGHNTVSWYQQALGQGPQFIFQYYREEENGRGNFPPRFSGLQFPNYSSELNVNALELDDSALYLCASSPTVWGPLDTGELFFGEGSRLTVL.

The chain couples TRBV7-7 to TRBJ2-5; TRBD2 matches 7 bases. The CDR3 length is 17 residues. The V segment lost 1 base and the J segment 7 bases; nucleotides outside the gene matches: 15. In germline, CDR1 is SSHAT, CDR2 FNYEAQ (reference sequence). CDR3 loop: CASSLGPAGYRRGTQYF. CDR3 in DNA: TGTGCCAGCAGCTTAGGGCCAGCGGGATACCGAAGAGGGACCCAGTACTTC.